This T cell receptor (beta chain) was captured in a study of blood T cells in healthy people across ages. Losses at the gene ends were 5 bases for V and 1 base for J; bases not matched to a gene: 4. Germline V gene lookup returns CDR1 SGHDT and CDR2 YYEEEE. This CDR3 spans 14 amino acids. Combining a sample-barcoded 5' primer with a J-beta primer mix, a second PCR ran for roughly 7 to 11 cycles. TCRdb fed the 5' RACE reads into MiXCR, producing one record per CDR3 protein. The sample holds approximately 830,000 distinct CDR3 sequences, approximately 67% seen once. The TCR comes from a man in his thirties or forties in good health. The gene calls are TRBV5-6 and TRBJ2-7, with 9 bases lining up with TRBD2. Sequenced sample: blood. CDR3 in amino acids: CASRPSGGSYEQYF. DNA of the CDR3: TGTGCCAGCAGACCCAGCGGGGGGTCCTACGAGCAGTACTTC.